The rows below give T cell receptor beta chains drawn from one sample of a study of T cell responses to AZD1222 COVID-19 vaccine. Clones were sequenced by immunoSEQ multiplex PCR, and TCRdb holds only the in-frame ones, with some missing. The sample has 60,000 to 75,000 clones, about 89% seen once. The material sequenced was peripheral blood, taken 28 days after the second AZD1222 dose. The receptors were gathered from an adult who received the AZD1222 COVID-19 vaccine. Both conserved end residues are trimmed from each CDR3.

v_call,j_call,cdr3_aa
TRBV9,TRBJ1-6,ASSEQVVGNSPLH
TRBV9,TRBJ2-2,ASSSRTSAGELF
TRBV5-1,TRBJ1-6,ASSESQSRPLH
TRBV19,TRBJ2-6,ASKIGANVLT
TRBV12-3/TRBV12-4,TRBJ1-5,ASSLQFQPQH
TRBV28,TRBJ1-5,ASRDTQFNQPQH
TRBV25-1,TRBJ2-1,ASRKDLADNNEQF
TRBV11-1,TRBJ2-6,ASSYREWANVLT
TRBV1,TRBJ1-2,TSSQEGQGVSGYT
TRBV7-9,TRBJ2-3,ASRPFYREGGTDTQY
TRBV3-1/TRBV3-2,TRBJ2-1,ASSQGGRSYNEQF
TRBV19,TRBJ1-1,ASSHGNTEAF
TRBV19,TRBJ1-3,ASSIDGESGNTIY
TRBV24-1,TRBJ2-3,ATSVSGSADDTQY
TRBV16,TRBJ1-1,ASSQSGRTNTEAF
TRBV5-5,TRBJ2-1,ASSRNGGRVWEQF
TRBV6-2/TRBV6-3,TRBJ2-1,ASSSGLAPPNEQF
TRBV11-1,TRBJ2-7,ASRRLDSYEQY
TRBV3-1/TRBV3-2,TRBJ2-3,ASSPPAGGTDTQY
TRBV19,TRBJ2-7,ASSTSSGTGMYEQY
TRBV9,TRBJ2-7,ASSVDPQSGYEQY
TRBV7-2,TRBJ2-7,ASGLFGQPYEQY
TRBV20-1,TRBJ2-3,SVEGWGSGY
TRBV30,TRBJ1-3,AWSPRLGNTIY
TRBV18,TRBJ2-7,ASSTQGRREQY
TRBV6-5,TRBJ2-1,ASSRNEQF
TRBV12-5,TRBJ1-1,ASGLGGPMNTEAF
TRBV6-5,TRBJ1-1,ASSYGGTNTEAF
TRBV10-3,TRBJ1-2,ATGEGEGGYT